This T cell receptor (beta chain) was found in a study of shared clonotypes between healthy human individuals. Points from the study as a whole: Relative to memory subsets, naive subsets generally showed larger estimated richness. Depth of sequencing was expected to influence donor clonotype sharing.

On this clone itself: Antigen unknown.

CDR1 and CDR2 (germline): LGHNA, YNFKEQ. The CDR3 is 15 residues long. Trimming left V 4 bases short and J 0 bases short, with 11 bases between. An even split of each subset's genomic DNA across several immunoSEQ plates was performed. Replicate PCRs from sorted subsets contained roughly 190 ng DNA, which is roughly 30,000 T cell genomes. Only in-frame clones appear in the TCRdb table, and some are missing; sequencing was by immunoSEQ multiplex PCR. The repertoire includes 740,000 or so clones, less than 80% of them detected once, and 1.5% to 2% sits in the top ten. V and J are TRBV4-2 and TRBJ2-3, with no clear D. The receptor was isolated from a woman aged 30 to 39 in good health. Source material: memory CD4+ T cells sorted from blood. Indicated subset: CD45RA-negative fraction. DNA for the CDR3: TGTGCCAGCAGCCGGCAGGAAACTAGCACAGATACGCAGTATTTT. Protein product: CASSRQETSTDTQYF.